This entry concerns a single T cell receptor (beta chain). The CDR3 spans 16 residues. V lost 3 bases and J 6 bases, leaving 17 bases between the germline ends. Germline lookup yields CDR1 MGHRA and CDR2 YSYEKL. This sample is drawn from a study of blood T cell repertoires in COVID-19. Study background: From T cells, B-cell-depleted T cells, or PBMCs came the material, which was cDNA or gDNA.

Original methodology: Estimation of nucleated cell counts relied on the amplification of reference gene primers. TCRdb's copy holds only in-frame clones and misses some; the assay was immunoSEQ multiplex PCR. V, J and clone size reflect that table, while D and trimming were determined from the DNA. The sample contains some 94,000 clones, 85% to 90% of which appear only once. This clonotype was sampled from a human donor in a cohort sampled during active COVID-19. The rearrangement uses TRBV4-1 and TRBJ2-2, with D unresolved. The sample was peripheral blood. In nucleotides, the CDR3 is TGCGCCAGCAGCCATCCTGAGGCCCTAGGATCCGGGGAGCTGTTTTTT. This gives the protein CASSHPEALGSGELFF.